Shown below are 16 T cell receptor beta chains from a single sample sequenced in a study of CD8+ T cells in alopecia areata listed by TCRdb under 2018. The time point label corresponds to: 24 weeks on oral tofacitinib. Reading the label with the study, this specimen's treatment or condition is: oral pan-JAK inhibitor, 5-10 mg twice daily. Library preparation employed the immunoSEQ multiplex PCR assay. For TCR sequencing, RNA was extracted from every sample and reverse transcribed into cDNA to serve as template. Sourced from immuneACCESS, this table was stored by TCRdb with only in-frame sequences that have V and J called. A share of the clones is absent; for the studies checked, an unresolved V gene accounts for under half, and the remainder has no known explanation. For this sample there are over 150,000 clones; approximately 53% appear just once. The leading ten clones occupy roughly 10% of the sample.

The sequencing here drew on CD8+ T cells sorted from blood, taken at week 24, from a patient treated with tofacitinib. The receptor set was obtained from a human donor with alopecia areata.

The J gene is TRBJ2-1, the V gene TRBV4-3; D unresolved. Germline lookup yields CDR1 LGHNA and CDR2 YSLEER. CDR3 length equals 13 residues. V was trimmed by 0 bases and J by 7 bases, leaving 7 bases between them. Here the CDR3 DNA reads TGCGCCAGCAGCCAAGATACGGAGAATGAGCAGTTCTTC. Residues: CASSQDTENEQFF.

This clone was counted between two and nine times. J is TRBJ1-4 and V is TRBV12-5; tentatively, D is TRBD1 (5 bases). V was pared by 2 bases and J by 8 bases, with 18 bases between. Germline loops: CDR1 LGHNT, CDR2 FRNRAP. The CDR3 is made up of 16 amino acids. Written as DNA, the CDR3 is TGTGCTAGTGGTTTGTCTCACAGGATTGAGGGGGAAAAACTGTTTTTT. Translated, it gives CASGLSHRIEGEKLFF.

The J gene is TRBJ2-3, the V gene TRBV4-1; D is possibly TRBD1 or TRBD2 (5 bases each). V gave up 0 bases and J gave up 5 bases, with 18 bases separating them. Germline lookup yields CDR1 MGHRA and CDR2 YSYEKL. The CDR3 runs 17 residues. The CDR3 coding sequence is TGCGCCAGCAGCCAAGATTTTTGGGACGCGAGCCTAGATACGCAGTATTTT. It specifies CASSQDFWDASLDTQYF.

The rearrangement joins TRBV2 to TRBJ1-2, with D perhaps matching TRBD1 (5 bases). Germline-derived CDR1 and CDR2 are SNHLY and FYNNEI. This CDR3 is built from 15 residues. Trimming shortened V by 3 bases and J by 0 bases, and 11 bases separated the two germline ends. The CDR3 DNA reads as TGTGCCAGCAGTGACGATGGGGGTACTAACTATGGCTACACCTTC. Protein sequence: CASSDDGGTNYGYTF.

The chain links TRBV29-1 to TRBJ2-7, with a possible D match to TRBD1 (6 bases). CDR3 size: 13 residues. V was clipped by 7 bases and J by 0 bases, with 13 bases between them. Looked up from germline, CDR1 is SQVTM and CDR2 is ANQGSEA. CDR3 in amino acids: CSALLGGSYEQYF. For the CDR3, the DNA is TGCAGCGCCCTCCTAGGGGGCTCCTACGAGCAGTACTTC.

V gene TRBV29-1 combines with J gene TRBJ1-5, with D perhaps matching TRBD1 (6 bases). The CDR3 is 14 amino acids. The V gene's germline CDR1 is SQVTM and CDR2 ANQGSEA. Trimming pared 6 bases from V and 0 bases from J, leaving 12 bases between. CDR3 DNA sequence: TGCAGCGTCCCCGGACAGAATAGCAATCAGCCCCAGCATTTT. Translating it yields CSVPGQNSNQPQHF. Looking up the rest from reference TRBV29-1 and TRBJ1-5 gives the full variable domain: SAVISQKPSRDICQRGTSLTIQCQVDSQVTMMFWYRQQPGQSLTLIATANQGSEATYESGFVIDKFPISRPNLTFSTLTVSNMSPEDSSIYLCSVPGQNSNQPQHFGDGTRLSIL.

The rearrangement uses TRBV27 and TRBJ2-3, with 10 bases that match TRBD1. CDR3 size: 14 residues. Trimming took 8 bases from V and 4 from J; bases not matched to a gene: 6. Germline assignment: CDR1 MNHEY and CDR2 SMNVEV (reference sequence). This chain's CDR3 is CASAGTGEADTQYF. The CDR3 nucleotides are TGTGCCAGCGCCGGGACAGGGGAGGCAGATACGCAGTATTTT.

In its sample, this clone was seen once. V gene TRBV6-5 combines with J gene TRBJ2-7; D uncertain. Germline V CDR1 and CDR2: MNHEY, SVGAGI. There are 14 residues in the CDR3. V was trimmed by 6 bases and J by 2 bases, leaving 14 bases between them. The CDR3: CASSPPDGTYEQYF. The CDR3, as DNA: TGTGCCAGCAGCCCCCCGGACGGTACCTACGAGCAGTACTTC.

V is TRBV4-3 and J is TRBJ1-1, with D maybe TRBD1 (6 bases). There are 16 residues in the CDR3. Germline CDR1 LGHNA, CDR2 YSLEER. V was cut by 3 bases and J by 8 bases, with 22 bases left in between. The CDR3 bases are TGCGCCAGCAGCCATGCTGTGGGCAGGGGATCGGACGAAGCTTTCTTT. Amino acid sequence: CASSHAVGRGSDEAFF.

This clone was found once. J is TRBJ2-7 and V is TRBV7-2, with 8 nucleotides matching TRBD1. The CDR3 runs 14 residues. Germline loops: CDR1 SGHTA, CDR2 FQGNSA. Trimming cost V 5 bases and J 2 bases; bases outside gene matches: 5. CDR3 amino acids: CASSPGQGTYEQYF. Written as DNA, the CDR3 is TGTGCCAGCAGCCCCGGACAGGGCACCTACGAGCAGTACTTC.

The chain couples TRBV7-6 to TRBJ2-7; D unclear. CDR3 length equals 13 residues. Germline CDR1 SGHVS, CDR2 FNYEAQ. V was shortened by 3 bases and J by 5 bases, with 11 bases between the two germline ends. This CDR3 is CASSFESEDEQYF. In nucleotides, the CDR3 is TGTGCCAGCAGCTTTGAGTCTGAGGACGAGCAGTACTTC.

The CDR3 protein is CASSLTVALDYNEQFF. CDR3 DNA: TGTGCCAGCAGCTTAACAGTAGCTTTAGACTACAATGAGCAGTTCTTC. The rearrangement uses TRBV7-3 and TRBJ2-1; D not certain. Looked up from germline, CDR1 is SGHTA and CDR2 is FQGTGA. The V and J ends lost 0 bases and 3 bases respectively, with 12 bases between them. This CDR3 spans 16 amino acids.

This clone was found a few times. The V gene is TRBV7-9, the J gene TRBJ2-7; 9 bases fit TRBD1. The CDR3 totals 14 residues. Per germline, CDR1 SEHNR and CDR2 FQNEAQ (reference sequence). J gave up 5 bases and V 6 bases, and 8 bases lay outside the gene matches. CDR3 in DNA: TGTGCCAGCAGTCGGCCGGGACAGGGAAACGAGCAGTACTTC. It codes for CASSRPGQGNEQYF.

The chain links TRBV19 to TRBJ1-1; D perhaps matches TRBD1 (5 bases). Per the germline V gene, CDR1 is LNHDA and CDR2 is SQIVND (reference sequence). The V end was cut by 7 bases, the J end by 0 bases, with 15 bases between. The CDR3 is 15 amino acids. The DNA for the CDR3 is TGTGCCAGTAACAAGGGGCGGGGAATGAACACTGAAGCTTTCTTT. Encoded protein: CASNKGRGMNTEAFF.

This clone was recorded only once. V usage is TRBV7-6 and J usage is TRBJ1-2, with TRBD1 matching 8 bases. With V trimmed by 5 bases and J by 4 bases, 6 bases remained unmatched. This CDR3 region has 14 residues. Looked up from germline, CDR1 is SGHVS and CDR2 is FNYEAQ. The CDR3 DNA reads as TGTGCCAGCAGCCCAGGGACAGGATCCTATGGCTACACCTTC. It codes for CASSPGTGSYGYTF.

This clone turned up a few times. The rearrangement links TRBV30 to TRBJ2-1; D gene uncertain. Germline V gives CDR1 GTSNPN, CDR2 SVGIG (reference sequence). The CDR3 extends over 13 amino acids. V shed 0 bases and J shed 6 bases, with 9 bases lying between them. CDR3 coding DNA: TGTGCCTGGAGTGTACTGAGAGGCAATGAGCAGTTCTTC. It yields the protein CAWSVLRGNEQFF.